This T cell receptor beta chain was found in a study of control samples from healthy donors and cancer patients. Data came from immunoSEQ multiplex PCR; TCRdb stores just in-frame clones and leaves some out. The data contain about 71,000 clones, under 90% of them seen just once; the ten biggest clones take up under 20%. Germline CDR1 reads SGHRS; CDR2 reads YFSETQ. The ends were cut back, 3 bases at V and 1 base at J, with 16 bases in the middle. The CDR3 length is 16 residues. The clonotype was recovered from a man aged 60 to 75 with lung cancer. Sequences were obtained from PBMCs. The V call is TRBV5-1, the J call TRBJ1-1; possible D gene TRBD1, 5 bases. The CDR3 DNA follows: TGCGCCAGCAGCTGGGCTGGTAAAGGGGAGAACACTGAAGCTTTCTTT. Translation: CASSWAGKGENTEAFF.